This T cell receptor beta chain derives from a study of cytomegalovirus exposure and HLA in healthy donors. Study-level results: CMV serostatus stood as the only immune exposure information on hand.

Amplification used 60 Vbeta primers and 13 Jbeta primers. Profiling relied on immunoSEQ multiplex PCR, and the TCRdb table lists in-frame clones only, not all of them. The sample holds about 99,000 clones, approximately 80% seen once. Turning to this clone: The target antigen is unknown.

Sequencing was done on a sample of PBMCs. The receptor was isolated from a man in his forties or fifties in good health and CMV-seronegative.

This CDR3 is CASSGPANTGELFF. In DNA form, the CDR3 reads TGTGCCAGTAGTGGGCCAGCGAACACCGGGGAGCTGTTTTTT. V usage is TRBV19 and J usage is TRBJ2-2; D unresolved. V lost 5 bases and J 0 bases, leaving 7 bases between the germline ends. Germline V CDR1 and CDR2: LNHDA, SQIVND (reference sequence). The CDR3 runs 14 residues.